Listed here is a single T cell receptor beta chain. Its specificity is unknown. The sample comes from a study of T cell responses to AZD1222 COVID-19 vaccine. Study-level findings and limits: Two AZD1222 doses significantly raised spike-specific TCR breadth and depth over controls. Regions 160-218 and 743-854 dominated among vaccine-associated CD4 TCRs spanning spike. White British ancestry dominated among donors, who included more females, and clonal diversity was possibly underestimated.

This CDR3 spans 19 amino acids. CDR1 is SGDLS and CDR2 is YYNGEE in the germline V gene. V dropped 0 bases and J dropped 2; count of bases not matched to a gene: 16. Assay used: immunoSEQ multiplex PCR; TCRdb lists only in-frame clones, some missing. The table lists 95,000 to 100,000 clones, almost 90% of them singletons. The origin of this receptor is an adult who received the AZD1222 COVID-19 vaccine. The sequences come from peripheral blood, collected 28 days after the second AZD1222 dose. The chain recombines TRBV9 with TRBJ1-2; 7 bases are shared with TRBD1. The CDR3 region has the DNA TGTGCCAGCAGCGTAGCTCCCAATTCGAGACAGGGTGAGAACTATGGCTACACCTTC. This gives the protein CASSVAPNSRQGENYGYTF.